These 18 T cell receptor beta chains came from one sample sequenced in a study of brain metastases from non-small cell lung cancer. Using immunoSEQ multiplex PCR, the repertoire was profiled, and TCRdb retains in-frame clones only, with some absent. This sample has under 2,000 clones, with roughly 93% found just once. The sequencing input was tissue from a brain metastasis. These receptors were taken from a donor at least 40 years old with non-small cell lung cancer.

The gene calls are TRBV3-1 (or the pseudogene TRBV3-2) and TRBJ2-6; D ambiguous. CDR1 and CDR2 from the germline V gene are LGHDT and YNNKEL (reference sequence). V shed 4 bases and J shed 0 bases, with 13 bases lying between them. CDR3 length: 17 residues. This CDR3 reads CASSRGGYSSGANVLTF. The CDR3 nucleotides read TGTGCCAGCAGCCGGGGTGGGTACAGCTCTGGGGCCAACGTCCTGACTTTC.

As regards this clone: A junction boundary mismatches the germline segment, possibly from a read error. This CDR3 is also generated by other DNA sequences in the sample. The chain joins TRBV9 to TRBJ1-1; D may be TRBD1 (5 bases). The length of the CDR3 is 15 residues. Germline V gene sequence: CDR1 SGDLS, CDR2 YYNGEE. CDR3 sequence: CASSVVAGRATEAFF. CDR3 sequence (DNA): TGTGCCAGTAGCGTAGTTGCAGGGCGGGCCACTGAAGCTTTCTTT. Full variable domain (rest looked up from reference TRBV9 and TRBJ1-1): DSGVTQTPKHLITATGQRVTLRCSPRSGDLSVYWYQQSLDQGLQFLIQYYNGEERAKGNILERFSAQQFPDLHSELNLSSLELGDSALYFCASSVVAGRATEAFFGQGTRLTVV.

The rearrangement uses TRBV30 and TRBJ1-1; D gene ambiguous. Trimming removed 0 bases at V and 5 bases at J, with 10 bases between. Germline CDR1 and CDR2: GTSNPN and SVGIG (reference sequence). The CDR3 consists of 13 residues. This chain's CDR3 is CAWSVHRATEAFF. In DNA, the CDR3 is TGTGCCTGGAGTGTACATAGGGCGACTGAAGCTTTCTTT.

V and J are TRBV12-3 or TRBV12-4 and TRBJ2-3; D gene uncertain. V was trimmed by 3 bases and J by 2 bases, leaving 3 bases between them. The CDR3 covers 12 residues. The CDR3: CASSLDTDTQYF. In nucleotides, the CDR3 is TGTGCCAGCAGTTTGGACACAGATACGCAGTATTTT.

The chain links TRBV4-1 to TRBJ1-5; TRBD1 matches 7 bases. The V and J ends lost 3 bases and 3 bases, in that order; junction bases with no gene match: 5. Germline CDR1 and CDR2: MGHRA and YSYEKL. This CDR3 spans 15 amino acids. In DNA, the CDR3 is TGCGCCAGCAGCCAGAGGGACAGTTACAATCAGCCCCAGCATTTT. It codes for CASSQRDSYNQPQHF.

The chain couples TRBV6-5 to TRBJ2-2, with D possibly being TRBD1 (6 bases). CDR3 size: 15 residues. V lost 4 bases and J lost 1, with 10 bases in between. Per germline, CDR1 MNHEY and CDR2 SVGAGI. The CDR3 DNA reads TGTGCCAGCAGTTCGACAGGAAAGAACACCGGGGAGCTGTTTTTT. Amino acids: CASSSTGKNTGELFF.

The rearrangement joins TRBV10-2 to TRBJ2-7, with a tentative D call TRBD1 (5 bases). This CDR3 spans 11 amino acids. Looked up from germline, CDR1 is WSHSY and CDR2 is SAAADI. The germline V and J ends were trimmed by 5 bases and 4 bases, with 6 bases remaining between them. The CDR3 sequence: CASSQGYEQYF. The CDR3 DNA follows: TGCGCCAGCAGTCAGGGTTACGAGCAGTACTTC.

The chain has TRBV18 and TRBJ2-2, with a possible D match to TRBD2 (6 bases). With 3 bases removed from V and 0 bases from J, the gap between germline ends came to 14 bases. The CDR3 runs to 17 residues. Germline V gene data show CDR1 as KGHSH and CDR2 as LQKENI. In DNA form, the CDR3 reads TGTGCCAGCTCACCCCCGGGAGCGACAGCGAACACCGGGGAGCTGTTTTTT. Protein sequence: CASSPPGATANTGELFF. The full variable domain, completed using reference TRBV18 and TRBJ2-2, is NAGVMQNPRHLVRRRGQEARLRCSPMKGHSHVYWYRQLPEEGLKFMVYLQKENIIDESGMPKERFSAEFPKEGPSILRIQQVVRGDSAAYFCASSPPGATANTGELFFGEGSRLTVL.

The chain carries TRBV2 and TRBJ1-4; TRBD1 agrees at 7 bases. Germline V CDR1 and CDR2: SNHLY, FYNNEI. The J segment lost 6 bases and the V segment lost 5 bases, leaving 3 bases of the junction unmatched. The CDR3 has 13 amino acids. This CDR3 reads CASSTGVDEKLFF. In DNA form, the CDR3 reads TGTGCCAGCAGTACAGGGGTAGATGAAAAACTGTTTTTT. Combining the CDR3 with reference TRBV2 and TRBJ1-4 gives the whole variable domain EPEVTQTPSHQVTQMGQEVILRCVPISNHLYFYWYRQILGQKVEFLVSFYNNEISEKSEIFDDQFSVERPDGSNFTLKIRSTKLEDSAMYFCASSTGVDEKLFFGSGTQLSVL.

CDR3 amino acids: CSAFEVTSGANVLTF. The CDR3 coding sequence is TGCAGCGCCTTTGAAGTCACTTCTGGGGCCAACGTCCTGACTTTC. The chain has TRBV29-1 and TRBJ2-6, with D uncertain. V lost 7 bases, J lost 1 base, and 14 bases lay in between. CDR3 length: 15 residues. The germline CDR1 and CDR2 sequences are SQVTM and ANQGSEA.

As concerns this clone: The same CDR3 can be traced to other DNA sequences in this sample. The gene calls are TRBV29-1 and TRBJ2-7; D tentatively reads TRBD1 or TRBD2 (6 bases each). Germline V gene data show CDR1 as SQVTM and CDR2 as ANQGSEA. V was pared by 4 bases and J by 7 bases, with 14 bases between. The CDR3 is made up of 12 amino acids. CDR3 in amino acids: CSVGWGAGEQYF. The CDR3 region has the DNA TGCAGCGTTGGGTGGGGGGCGGGAGAGCAGTACTTC.

V gene TRBV12-3 or TRBV12-4 combines with J gene TRBJ1-3, with D uncertain. Trimming left V 8 bases short and J 4 bases short, with 9 bases between. The CDR3 has 12 residues. The CDR3 nucleotides are TGTGCCAGCCGGTTAGGGGGAAACACCATATATTTT. Protein product: CASRLGGNTIYF.

Written as DNA, the CDR3 is TGTGCCAGTACCCGATTCGGGCCCCAGCATTTT. Protein: CASTRFGPQHF. This chain uses TRBV6-5 with TRBJ1-5; unclear D gene. Trimming took 9 bases from V and 9 from J, leaving 12 bases between them. From germline, CDR1 is MNHEY and CDR2 SVGAGI. This CDR3 region has 11 residues.

The chain employs TRBV27 and TRBJ1-1; 9 positions agree with TRBD1. CDR3 size: 15 residues. Germline CDR1 MNHEY, CDR2 SMNVEV (reference sequence). Germline trimming cut 0 bases from V and 6 bases from J; bases unmatched to any gene: 5. Written as DNA, the CDR3 is TGTGCCAGCAGTTTATCTTGGACAGGGGATTCTGAAGCTTTCTTT. It is translated as CASSLSWTGDSEAFF.

V usage is TRBV5-4 and J usage is TRBJ1-1; 10 bases are shared with TRBD1. The CDR3 runs 16 residues. CDR1 and CDR2 from the germline V gene are SGHNT and YYREEE (reference sequence). Unmatched junction bases numbered 2, after V lost 0 bases and J lost 0 bases. In nucleotides, the CDR3 is TGTGCCAGCAGCTTGGCTGGGACAGGGGTGAACACTGAAGCTTTCTTT. Translated, it gives CASSLAGTGVNTEAFF.

In its sample, this clone was seen once. The CDR3 loop reads CSASGNYGYTF. CDR3 DNA sequence: TGCAGTGCTAGCGGAAACTATGGCTACACCTTC. V and J are TRBV20-1 and TRBJ1-2; D uncertain. The V gene lost 3 bases and the J gene lost 2 bases, with 4 bases spanning the gap. CDR1 is DFQATT and CDR2 is SNEGSKA in the germline V gene (reference sequence). This CDR3 comprises 11 residues.

V and J are TRBV9 and TRBJ2-2, with D possibly called TRBD1 or TRBD2 (5 bases each). This CDR3 comprises 14 residues. The germline CDR1 and CDR2 sequences are SGDLS and YYNGEE. Trimming stripped 4 bases from V and 4 bases from J, with 11 bases between. The CDR3: CASSYLGGTGELFF. CDR3 DNA: TGTGCCAGCAGCTATCTTGGGGGCACCGGGGAGCTGTTTTTT.

As DNA, the CDR3 is TGTGCCGTGGGACAGAGCTCCTATAATTCACCCCTCCACTTT. Translating it yields CAVGQSSYNSPLHF. The J gene is TRBJ1-6, the V gene TRBV28, with 7 bases aligning to TRBD1. The CDR3 is 14 residues long. With 11 bases clipped from V and 0 bases from J, the junction kept 4 bases outside the gene matches. Germline V gives CDR1 MDHEN, CDR2 SYDVKM.